Listed below are T cell receptor beta chains from one sample, sequenced in a study of blood T cells in healthy people across ages. TCRdb ran MiXCR on the 5' RACE reads and lists one entry per CDR3 protein. The data hold about 670,000 distinct CDR3 sequences, with 45% to 60% observed a single time. The sequencing sample was made of blood. The origin of the receptors is a woman older than 75 in good health. The CDR3 runs from the conserved cysteine through the conserved F or W. Each record gives: clone size, V gene, CDR3 length, D gene, J gene, CDR3 DNA, CDR3 protein. The D gene is left open where the match is weak. Clone size is not always given. Where it is, it says once, few, many or a class for expanded clones.

-	TRBV7-2	14	TRBD2	TRBJ2-7	TGTGCCAGCAGACTCAGCGGGACCTCCTACGAGCAGTACTTC	CASRLSGTSYEQYF
many	TRBV9	16	-	TRBJ2-3	TGTGCCAGCAGCGTAGCTCCGGGGGCCAGCACAGATACGCAGTATTTT	CASSVAPGASTDTQYF
-	TRBV9	14	TRBD1	TRBJ1-1	TGTGCCAGCAGCTACAGGGGGCAGGGCACTGAAGCTTTCTTT	CASSYRGQGTEAFF
-	TRBV20-1	15	TRBD2	TRBJ2-1	TGCAGTGCTAGAGACCTGACTAGCGCTCAAGAGACCCAGTTCTTC	CSARDLTSAQETQFF
-	TRBV5-8	13	TRBD1	TRBJ1-2	TGTGCCAGCACCCAGACAGGGTTCGGTGGCTACACCTTC	CASTQTGFGGYTF
-	TRBV5-1	13	-	TRBJ1-6	TGCGCCAACCACCGGGACAATAATTCACCCCTCCACTTT	CANHRDNNSPLHF
-	TRBV12-3/TRBV12-4	14	-	TRBJ1-1	TGTGCCGGCAGTTTAGCACAGATGAACACTGAAGCTTTCTTT	CAGSLAQMNTEAFF
few	TRBV29-1	12	TRBD1	TRBJ2-2	TGCAGCCTACAGGGGGGCACCGGGGAGCTGTTTTTT	CSLQGGTGELFF
few	TRBV7-2	17	TRBD2	TRBJ2-3	TGTGCCAGCAAGTCTAGCGGGGGGGCCAATATAGGAGATACGCAGTATTTT	CASKSSGGANIGDTQYF
-	TRBV5-5	15	-	TRBJ1-5	TGTGCCGGCAGGGCGGACACCGGAGTCAATCAGCCCCAGCATTTT	CAGRADTGVNQPQHF
many	TRBV12-3/TRBV12-4	13	TRBD1	TRBJ1-1	TGTGCCAGCAGCTCCACAGGGGGAACTGAAGCTTTCTTT	CASSSTGGTEAFF
many	TRBV23-1	18	TRBD2	TRBJ2-1	TGCGCCAGCAAGGAGGTGGAACTAGCGGGACGCACCTACAATGAGCAGTTCTTC	CASKEVELAGRTYNEQFF
-	TRBV6-5	14	-	TRBJ1-1	TGTGCCAGCAGTTACCGGGACATGAACACTGAAGCTTTCTTT	CASSYRDMNTEAFF
-	TRBV27	18	TRBD2	TRBJ2-3	TGTGCCAGCAGTTTCTCCACCCCGGGACTAGCGAACACAGATACGCAGTATTTT	CASSFSTPGLANTDTQYF
-	TRBV5-1	15	TRBD2	TRBJ2-3	TGCGCCAGCAGCTCGGTAGCGGGGGGAGTGGATACGCAGTATTTT	CASSSVAGGVDTQYF
many	TRBV7-6	15	TRBD1	TRBJ1-6	TGTGCCAGCAGCTCCCGGGACAGGGTCGGCTCACCCCTCCACTTT	CASSSRDRVGSPLHF
once	TRBV5-1	13	-	TRBJ1-2	TGCGCCAGCAGCGAACCGGGACAATATGGCTACACCTTC	CASSEPGQYGYTF
-	TRBV7-2	15	TRBD1	TRBJ2-7	TGTGCCAGCAGCTTTGATCGGGACAGGAATTACGAGCAGTACTTC	CASSFDRDRNYEQYF
many	TRBV5-1	14	-	TRBJ2-4	TGCGCCAGCAGCTTGCAGTTGGACAAAAACATTCAGTACTTC	CASSLQLDKNIQYF
once	TRBV18	17	TRBD2	TRBJ2-6	TGTGCCAGCTCACCGCGGGGGATCCACTCTGGGGCCAACGTCCTGACTTTC	CASSPRGIHSGANVLTF
-	TRBV20-1	17	TRBD2	TRBJ2-7	TGCAGTGCTAGAGGCAGAGTCAGGGCTAGCGGAACTTACGAGCAGTACTTC	CSARGRVRASGTYEQYF
many	TRBV7-9	16	-	TRBJ2-5	TGTGCCAGCAGCTCTAGGACCTCACCTGTTCAAGAGACCCAGTACTTC	CASSSRTSPVQETQYF
-	TRBV14	17	-	TRBJ2-1	TGTGCCAGCAGCCAAAAACCCAGACGTTACTCCTACAATGAGCAGTTCTTC	CASSQKPRRYSYNEQFF
many	TRBV28	15	TRBD2	TRBJ2-7	TGTGCCAGCAACCCTAGCGGGGGGGATTTCTACGAGCAGTACTTC	CASNPSGGDFYEQYF
many	TRBV7-9	18	TRBD2	TRBJ2-1	TGTGCCAGCACCCCGACTAGCGGGAGAACGTACTCCTACAATGAGCAGTTCTTC	CASTPTSGRTYSYNEQFF
few	TRBV12-3/TRBV12-4	15	-	TRBJ2-2	TGTGCCAGCAGCCCCCGCAGGGTGGACACCGGGGAGCTGTTTTTT	CASSPRRVDTGELFF
-	TRBV6-5	12	-	TRBJ2-1	TGTGCCAGCAGAACAACAGGGCATGAGCAGTTCTTC	CASRTTGHEQFF
-	TRBV16	14	-	TRBJ1-5	TGTGCCAGCAGCCAATCAAAGGTGGATCAGCCCCAGCATTTT	CASSQSKVDQPQHF
few	TRBV6-1	14	-	TRBJ2-2	TGTGCCAGCAGTGAAGCGTGGGGGGCCGGGGAGCTGTTTTTT	CASSEAWGAGELFF
-	TRBV29-1	15	TRBD1	TRBJ1-2	TGCAGCGTTGCTGGGACAGGTAGTAGTGGCTATGGCTACACCTTC	CSVAGTGSSGYGYTF
-	TRBV4-1	14	-	TRBJ2-1	TGCGCCAGCGGGCGAGGGGGGGAGTACAATGAGCAGTTCTTC	CASGRGGEYNEQFF
-	TRBV7-9	13	-	TRBJ2-7	TGTGCCAGCAGCAAACAGGGAACTTACGAGCGGTACTTC	CASSKQGTYERYF
-	TRBV20-1	15	-	TRBJ2-1	TGCAGTGCTAAGGATAGCGGCAACTCCTACAATGAGCAGTTCTTC	CSAKDSGNSYNEQFF
-	TRBV12-5	15	-	TRBJ2-1	TGTGCTAGTGGGACCTCTAGAGGGTCCTACAATGAGCAGTTCTTC	CASGTSRGSYNEQFF
many	TRBV12-3/TRBV12-4	22	-	TRBJ2-6	TGTGCCAGCACCCCTCCCGTCGAGACAGACTTTCGGTACTTCTCTGGGGCCAACGTCCTGACTTTC	CASTPPVETDFRYFSGANVLTF
many	TRBV28	17	-	TRBJ1-6	TGTGCCAGCAGTCGAAGTCTTCCAGGGTGGGATAATTCACCCCTCCACTTT	CASSRSLPGWDNSPLHF
few	TRBV14	16	-	TRBJ2-2	TGTGCCAGCAGCCCCGGACACCTCGCGAACACCGGGGAGCTGTTTTTT	CASSPGHLANTGELFF
-	TRBV28	17	TRBD1	TRBJ1-5	TGTGCCAGCAGTTTTAAGGGGGCGCGGGGTAAAGGTCAGCCCCAGCATTTT	CASSFKGARGKGQPQHF
-	TRBV20-1	19	TRBD2	TRBJ2-1	TGCAGTGCTAGAGATATGACTAGCGGGGGGGTAAGCTCCTACAATGAGCAGTTCTTC	CSARDMTSGGVSSYNEQFF
few	TRBV5-7	16	-	TRBJ2-2	TGTGCCAGCAGCTTGGCCAGTCTAGCCCTAGCCGGGGAGCTGTTTTTT	CASSLASLALAGELFF
once	TRBV7-2	13	-	TRBJ1-5	TGTGCCAGCAGCTTATACCGAAGTCAGCCCCAGCATTTT	CASSLYRSQPQHF
many	TRBV20-1	16	TRBD2	TRBJ2-3	TGCAGTGCCCCCGGGACTAGCGGGACCTCGGCGGATACGCAGTATTTT	CSAPGTSGTSADTQYF
many	TRBV27	15	TRBD2	TRBJ2-1	TGTGCCAGCACCGGGACTAGCGGTTTCTACAATGAGCAGTTCTTC	CASTGTSGFYNEQFF
few	TRBV20-1	16	-	TRBJ1-1	TGCAGTGCTAGAGCGAGAGCCGGGACTACGGACACTGAAGCTTTCTTT	CSARARAGTTDTEAFF